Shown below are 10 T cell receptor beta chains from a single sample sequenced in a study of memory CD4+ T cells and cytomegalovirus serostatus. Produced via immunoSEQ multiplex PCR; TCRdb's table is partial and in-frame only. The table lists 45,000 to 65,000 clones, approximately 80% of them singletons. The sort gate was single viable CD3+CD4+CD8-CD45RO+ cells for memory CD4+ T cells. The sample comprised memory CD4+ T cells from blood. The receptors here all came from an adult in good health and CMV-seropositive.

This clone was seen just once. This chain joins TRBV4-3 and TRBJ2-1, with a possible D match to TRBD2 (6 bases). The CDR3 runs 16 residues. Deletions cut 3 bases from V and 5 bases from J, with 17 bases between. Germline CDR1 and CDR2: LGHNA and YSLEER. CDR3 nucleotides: TGCGCCAGCAGCCAGACCCCGGGGGAAAGAGACAATGAGCAGTTCTTC. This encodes CASSQTPGERDNEQFF.

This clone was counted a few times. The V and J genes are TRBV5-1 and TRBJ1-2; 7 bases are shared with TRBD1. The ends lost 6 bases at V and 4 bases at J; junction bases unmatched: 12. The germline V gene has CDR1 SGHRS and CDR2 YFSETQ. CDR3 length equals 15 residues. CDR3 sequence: CASTVSPWDSYGYTF. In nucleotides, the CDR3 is TGCGCCAGCACGGTTTCTCCCTGGGACAGCTATGGCTACACCTTC.

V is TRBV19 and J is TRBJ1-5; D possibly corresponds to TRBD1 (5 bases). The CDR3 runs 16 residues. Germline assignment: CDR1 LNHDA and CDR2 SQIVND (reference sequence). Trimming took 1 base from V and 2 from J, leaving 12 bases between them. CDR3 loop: CASSIVAGHGNQPQHF. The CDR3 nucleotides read TGTGCCAGTAGTATAGTAGCGGGGCACGGCAATCAGCCCCAGCATTTT.

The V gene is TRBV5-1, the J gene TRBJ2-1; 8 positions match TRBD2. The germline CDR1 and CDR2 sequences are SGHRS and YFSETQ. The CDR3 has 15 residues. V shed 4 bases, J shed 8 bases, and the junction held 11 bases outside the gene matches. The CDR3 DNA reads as TGCGCCAGCAGCCCCTCAGGACTAGCCCCGCATGAGCAGTTCTTC. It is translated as CASSPSGLAPHEQFF.

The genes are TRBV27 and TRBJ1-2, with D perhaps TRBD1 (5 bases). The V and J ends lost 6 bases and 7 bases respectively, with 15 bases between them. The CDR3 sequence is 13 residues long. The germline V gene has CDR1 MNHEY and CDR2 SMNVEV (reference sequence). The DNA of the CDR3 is TGTGCCAGCAGCTTCGACAGACGCCTTGGCTACACCTTC. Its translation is CASSFDRRLGYTF.

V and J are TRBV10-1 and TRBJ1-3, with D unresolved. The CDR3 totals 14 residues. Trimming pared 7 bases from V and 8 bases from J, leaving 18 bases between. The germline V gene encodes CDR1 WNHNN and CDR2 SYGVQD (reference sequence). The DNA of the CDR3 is TGCGCCAGCACCCTGACCGGGCCTCGCCACACCATATATTTT. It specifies CASTLTGPRHTIYF.

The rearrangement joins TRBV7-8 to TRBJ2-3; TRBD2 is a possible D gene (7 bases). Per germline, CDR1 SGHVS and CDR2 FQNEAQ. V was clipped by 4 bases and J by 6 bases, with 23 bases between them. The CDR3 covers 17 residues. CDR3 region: CASSSTPRTRGTDTQYF. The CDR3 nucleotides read TGTGCCAGCAGCTCTACCCCGAGGACTAGGGGGACCGATACGCAGTATTTT.

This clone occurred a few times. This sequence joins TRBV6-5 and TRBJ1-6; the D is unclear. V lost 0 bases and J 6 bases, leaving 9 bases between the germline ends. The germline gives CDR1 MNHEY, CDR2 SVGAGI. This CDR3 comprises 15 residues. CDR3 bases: TGTGCCAGCAGTTACTCGAGAGGAGGTAATTCACCCCTCCACTTT. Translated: CASSYSRGGNSPLHF.

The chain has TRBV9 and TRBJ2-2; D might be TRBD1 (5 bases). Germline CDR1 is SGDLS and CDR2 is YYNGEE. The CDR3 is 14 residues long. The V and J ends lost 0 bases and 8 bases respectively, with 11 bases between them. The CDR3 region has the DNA TGTGCCAGCAGCGTAGCGACAGTAGCAGGGGAGCTGTTTTTT. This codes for CASSVATVAGELFF.

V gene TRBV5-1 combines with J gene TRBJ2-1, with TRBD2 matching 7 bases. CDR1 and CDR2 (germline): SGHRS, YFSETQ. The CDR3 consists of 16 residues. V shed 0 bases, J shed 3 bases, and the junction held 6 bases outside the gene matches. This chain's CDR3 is CASSLGSGTNYNEQFF. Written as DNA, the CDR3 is TGCGCCAGCAGCTTGGGGTCTGGGACTAACTACAATGAGCAGTTCTTC.